One T cell receptor (beta chain) is described in this entry. The same CDR3 arises from other DNA sequences in this sample as well. Generated by immunoSEQ multiplex PCR, the TCRdb table keeps only in-frame clones and is missing some. The table includes under 60,000 clones, 92% detected once. These data come from a study of T cell changes during pregnancy in multiple sclerosis. CDR3 length equals 14 residues. Germline CDR1 and CDR2: MNHEY and SMNVEV (reference sequence). V dropped 3 bases and J dropped 4; count of bases not matched to a gene: 3. Specimen: CD4+ T cells from peripheral blood mononuclear cells, collected after pregnancy. The sequence came from a female donor with multiple sclerosis, enrolled in a pregnancy study. The V gene is TRBV27, the J gene TRBJ1-5, with 7 nucleotides matching TRBD1. The CDR3 nucleotides are TGTGCCAGCAGTTTCAGGGGGTCGAATCAGCCCCAGCATTTT. Its translation is CASSFRGSNQPQHF.